These 8 T cell receptor beta chains originate from one sample sequenced in a study of blood T cell repertoires in COVID-19. Here immunoSEQ multiplex PCR was the method, and the copy in TCRdb shows in-frame clones only, minus some. The table has hundreds of thousands of clones, about nine tenths seen once. The sequenced sample was peripheral blood. The source is a woman younger than 45 with COVID-19, enrolled during active disease.

The V call is TRBV12-3 or TRBV12-4, the J call TRBJ2-5; 9 bases fit TRBD2. Germline trimming cut 7 bases from V and 5 bases from J; bases unmatched to any gene: 5. CDR3 length equals 13 residues. In nucleotides, the CDR3 is TGTGCCAGCACCGAGCGGGGGGTGGAGACCCAGTACTTC. It specifies CASTERGVETQYF.

The chain recombines TRBV29-1 with TRBJ1-1; D unclear. Germline V gene lookup returns CDR1 SQVTM and CDR2 ANQGSEA. V gave up 7 bases and J gave up 2 bases, with 11 bases separating them. The CDR3 consists of 12 residues. The CDR3 DNA is TGCAGCGGGAGGGCAGGTAACACTGAAGCTTTCTTT. This sequence encodes CSGRAGNTEAFF. The variable domain in full, with the rest retrieved from reference TRBV29-1 and TRBJ1-1, is SAVISQKPSRDICQRGTSLTIQCQVDSQVTMMFWYRQQPGQSLTLIATANQGSEATYESGFVIDKFPISRPNLTFSTLTVSNMSPEDSSIYLCSGRAGNTEAFFGQGTRLTVV.

V gene TRBV23-1 combines with J gene TRBJ1-5; D is perhaps TRBD1 (6 bases). TRBV23-1 is filed as an ORF, its function uncertain. The CDR3 runs 13 residues. The V end lost 7 bases, the J end lost 7 bases, and 14 bases lay between the germline ends. CDR3 sequence (DNA): TGCGCCAGCATTAACAGGGTGCGCCAGCCCCAGCATTTT. The encoded protein is CASINRVRQPQHF.

V and J are TRBV5-1 and TRBJ2-1; 7 bases are shared with TRBD1. The CDR3 sequence is 15 residues long. The germline V gene has CDR1 SGHRS and CDR2 YFSETQ. The V and J ends lost 2 bases and 8 bases, in that order; junction bases with no gene match: 10. This CDR3 is CASSFGTQGKDEQFF. The CDR3 DNA reads as TGCGCCAGCAGCTTTGGGACACAGGGGAAGGATGAGCAGTTCTTC.

The gene calls are TRBV4-2 and TRBJ2-5, with D perhaps TRBD1 (5 bases). Germline V lookup: CDR1 LGHNA, CDR2 YNFKEQ. This CDR3 has 14 amino acids. Trimming stripped 4 bases from V and 2 bases from J, with 11 bases between. The CDR3 DNA follows: TGTGCCAGCAGCCCCCAGGGAACGCAAGAGACCCAGTACTTC. Amino acid sequence: CASSPQGTQETQYF.

The rearrangement uses TRBV4-1 and TRBJ2-5; tentative D call: TRBD1 (5 bases). Trimming stripped 6 bases from V and 5 bases from J, with 13 bases between. The CDR3 covers 13 residues. Germline CDR1 MGHRA, CDR2 YSYEKL. The CDR3 DNA reads as TGCGCCAGCAGAGGTCCAGGGTCGGAGACCCAGTACTTC. Translating it yields CASRGPGSETQYF.

J is TRBJ2-7 and V is TRBV27; TRBD1 aligns across 9 bases. The germline gives CDR1 MNHEY, CDR2 SMNVEV (reference sequence). The trim removed 5 bases at V and 7 bases at J, leaving 9 bases unmatched. The CDR3 contains 14 residues. The CDR3 bases are TGTGCCAGCAGTACGGGACAGGGAAGGAGTGAGCAGTACTTC. This codes for CASSTGQGRSEQYF.

This clone was seen only a few times. The chain combines TRBV5-4 with TRBJ1-4; 9 bases align to TRBD1. CDR3 length: 15 residues. V gave up 5 bases and J gave up 8 bases; unmatched junction bases: 10. Germline assignment: CDR1 SGHNT and CDR2 YYREEE (reference sequence). The CDR3 sequence is CASSSTGGGVEKLFF. The CDR3 coding sequence is TGTGCCAGCAGTAGTACAGGGGGCGGTGTGGAAAAACTGTTTTTT. The full variable domain, rest sourced from reference TRBV5-4 and TRBJ1-4, is ETGVTQSPTHLIKTRGQQVTLRCSSQSGHNTVSWYQQALGQGPQFIFQYYREEENGRGNFPPRFSGLQFPNYSSELNVNALELDDSALYLCASSSTGGGVEKLFFGSGTQLSVL.